This T cell receptor beta chain was observed in a study of Ad26.COV2.S vaccination and SARS-CoV-2 variants. Deletions cut 5 bases from V and 0 bases from J, with 19 bases between. CDR1 is SEHNR, CDR2 FQNEAQ, per germline (reference sequence). This CDR3 region has 18 residues. Many counts were recorded for this clone. The table came from immunoSEQ multiplex PCR; TCRdb's copy has only in-frame clones and leaves some out. The table has more than 400,000 clones, roughly 90% seen once. The sample's treatment: roughly 19 received Ad26.COV2.S at low or high dose, single or two shots; about 5 received placebo; per-sample allocation not given. Samples came from day 63 after the first vaccine or placebo injection.

The receptor was derived from a person aged 18-65 years who received the Ad26.COV2.S COVID-19 vaccine or a placebo. The V gene is TRBV7-9, the J gene TRBJ2-2; possibly TRBD1 for D (6 bases). The sequencing here drew on peripheral blood, taken in a trial of Ad26.COV2.S vaccine versus placebo. The DNA of the CDR3 is TGTGCCAGCAGCCACCGGCGCCCGGGACACGCGAACACCGGGGAGCTGTTTTTT. This encodes CASSHRRPGHANTGELFF.